The 16 T cell receptor beta chains presented below share a single source sample, sequenced in a study of shared clonotypes between healthy human individuals. Produced via immunoSEQ multiplex PCR; TCRdb's table is partial and in-frame only. The sample holds under 600,000 clones, roughly 95% seen once. Sequencing was performed on naive CD4+ T cells sorted from blood. The subset denotes: CD45RA+ positively selected. The receptor set was obtained from a woman under 40 in good health.

The chain employs TRBV2 and TRBJ1-5; D is ambiguous. The germline V and J ends were trimmed by 4 bases and 6 bases, with 16 bases remaining between them. The CDR3 contains 15 residues. Per germline, CDR1 SNHLY and CDR2 FYNNEI. CDR3 DNA sequence: TGTGCCAGCAGTGTGCGGTCTGGGGTTGGTCAGCCCCAGCATTTT. Amino acid sequence: CASSVRSGVGQPQHF.

The chain recombines TRBV5-4 with TRBJ2-1; D not resolved. Germline values: CDR1 SGHNT, CDR2 YYREEE (reference sequence). The CDR3 covers 12 residues. Trimming stripped 0 bases from V and 13 bases from J, with 11 bases between. The CDR3 sequence: CASSLAGGSQFF. CDR3 nucleotides: TGTGCCAGCAGCTTGGCAGGCGGATCCCAGTTCTTC.

The J gene is TRBJ2-2, the V gene TRBV5-1, with a possible D match to TRBD2 (6 bases). The germline V and J ends were trimmed by 7 bases and 6 bases, with 22 bases remaining between them. This CDR3 has 16 amino acids. The V gene's germline CDR1 is SGHRS and CDR2 YFSETQ. In DNA, the CDR3 is TGCGCCAGCCAGCTTGTAGCCGGGAGTAAGGCCGGGGAGCTGTTTTTT. Protein: CASQLVAGSKAGELFF.

The chain carries TRBV18 and TRBJ2-6; either TRBD1 or TRBD2 may supply D (5 bases each). Germline V CDR1 and CDR2: KGHSH, LQKENI. V lost 3 bases and J lost 0, with 6 bases in between. CDR3 length: 15 amino acids. CDR3 region: CASSPGDSGANVLTF. The CDR3 DNA sequence: TGTGCCAGCTCACCGGGGGACTCTGGGGCCAACGTCCTGACTTTC.

The chain is built from TRBV7-2 and TRBJ2-2; D ambiguous. From germline, CDR1 is SGHTA and CDR2 FQGNSA. The V gene lost 1 base and the J gene lost 4 bases, with 13 bases spanning the gap. The CDR3 has 16 residues. DNA for the CDR3: TGTGCCAGCAGCTTAGGGAGTTTGTGGGTCACCGGGGAGCTGTTTTTT. Translation gives CASSLGSLWVTGELFF.

The rearrangement joins TRBV7-2 to TRBJ2-5; D tentatively fits TRBD1 or TRBD2 (5 bases each). V lost 5 bases and J 6 bases, leaving 10 bases between the germline ends. This CDR3 region has 12 residues. Germline CDR1 and CDR2: SGHTA and FQGNSA. CDR3 amino acids: CASSPVGQTQYF. In nucleotides, the CDR3 is TGTGCCAGCAGCCCCGTGGGACAGACCCAGTACTTC. Complete variable domain (other parts from reference TRBV7-2 and TRBJ2-5): GAGVSQSPSNKVTEKGKDVELRCDPISGHTALYWYRQSLGQGLEFLIYFQGNSAPDKSGLPSDRFSAERTGGSVSTLTIQRTQQEDSAVYLCASSPVGQTQYFGPGTRLLVL.

The chain joins TRBV27 to TRBJ1-5; possibly TRBD1 for D (5 bases). The V and J ends lost 5 bases and 0 bases respectively, with 17 bases between them. The CDR3 length is 17 residues. Germline-derived CDR1 and CDR2 are MNHEY and SMNVEV (reference sequence). For the CDR3, the DNA is TGTGCCAGCAGTCCGGGGGGACTGGGTTATAGCAATCAGCCCCAGCATTTT. This sequence encodes CASSPGGLGYSNQPQHF.

The CDR3 DNA reads as TGTGCCAGTAGCCCTGGACCCTATGGCTACACCTTC. It codes for CASSPGPYGYTF. This sequence joins TRBV19 and TRBJ1-2; D unresolved. Germline CDR1 LNHDA, CDR2 SQIVND (reference sequence). V lost 6 bases and J lost 4, with 9 bases in between. The CDR3 consists of 12 residues.

This chain connects TRBV11-2 to TRBJ1-4; no reliable D call. Trimming removed 1 base at V and 3 bases at J, with 9 bases between. Germline V CDR1 and CDR2: SGHAT, FQNNGV. This CDR3 comprises 15 residues. In DNA form, the CDR3 reads TGTGCCAGCAGCTTAGCTATACGGGCTAATGAAAAACTGTTTTTT. It yields the protein CASSLAIRANEKLFF.

The chain uses TRBV5-1 and TRBJ1-3; TRBD1 matches 9 bases. The V gene's germline CDR1 is SGHRS and CDR2 YFSETQ. V lost 0 bases and J lost 2; bases outside the gene matches: 6. This CDR3 has 17 amino acids. Here the CDR3 DNA reads TGCGCCAGCAGCTTGGTGGGGGACAGGGTACCTGGAAACACCATATATTTT. Protein sequence: CASSLVGDRVPGNTIYF.

This chain links TRBV6-6 with TRBJ2-7, with 11 bases identical to TRBD2. With 0 bases clipped from V and 0 bases from J, the junction kept 1 base outside the gene matches. The CDR3 extends over 16 amino acids. Per the germline V gene, CDR1 is MNHNY and CDR2 is SVGAGI (reference sequence). The DNA for the CDR3 is TGTGCCAGCAGTTACTCCCTAGCGGGAGGCTCCTACGAGCAGTACTTC. Its protein is CASSYSLAGGSYEQYF.

V usage is TRBV5-1 and J usage is TRBJ2-7; possibly TRBD2 for D (5 bases). The CDR3 is 14 residues long. The V gene lost 0 bases and the J gene lost 7 bases, with 14 bases spanning the gap. Germline V gives CDR1 SGHRS, CDR2 YFSETQ. In DNA form, the CDR3 reads TGCGCCAGCAGCTTGGGCCTAGCAGGTATGGAGCAGTACTTC. It encodes CASSLGLAGMEQYF. Complete variable domain (other parts from reference TRBV5-1 and TRBJ2-7): KAGVTQTPRYLIKTRGQQVTLSCSPISGHRSVSWYQQTPGQGLQFLFEYFSETQRNKGNFPGRFSGRQFSNSRSEMNVSTLELGDSALYLCASSLGLAGMEQYFGPGTRLTVT.

The count of this clone is one. This chain links TRBV29-1 with TRBJ1-1; D remains unclear. V lost 5 bases and J 1 base, leaving 14 bases between the germline ends. Germline CDR1 reads SQVTM; CDR2 reads ANQGSEA. The CDR3 covers 14 residues. The CDR3 DNA is TGCAGCGTTAGAGATTTACCGGCGAACACTGAAGCTTTCTTT. Protein product: CSVRDLPANTEAFF.

The V gene is TRBV6-5, the J gene TRBJ2-5, with 11 positions matching TRBD2. This CDR3 has 15 residues. Germline-derived CDR1 and CDR2 are MNHEY and SVGAGI. V lost 7 bases and J lost 2; bases outside the gene matches: 6. CDR3 sequence (DNA): TGTGCCAGCAACAGACTAGCGGGATTACAAGAGACCCAGTACTTC. This translates into CASNRLAGLQETQYF.

In this sample, this clone turned up once. V is TRBV30 and J is TRBJ2-6; no clear D gene. The CDR3 runs 12 residues. Germline V gives CDR1 GTSNPN, CDR2 SVGIG (reference sequence). The V gene lost 2 bases and the J gene lost 2 bases, with 1 base spanning the gap. The CDR3 nucleotides read TGTGCCTGGAGTACTGGGGCCAACGTCCTGACTTTC. This codes for CAWSTGANVLTF.

The chain employs TRBV30 and TRBJ2-7; 10 bases map to TRBD1. Per the germline V gene, CDR1 is GTSNPN and CDR2 is SVGIG (reference sequence). V lost 2 bases, J lost 4 bases, and 14 bases stayed unmatched. The CDR3 contains 17 residues. The chain's CDR3 is CAWSSLPGTGVNYEQYF. Written as DNA, the CDR3 is TGTGCCTGGAGTTCATTACCGGGGACAGGGGTTAATTACGAGCAGTACTTC.